The rows below give T cell receptor beta chains drawn from one sample of a study of blood T cell repertoires in COVID-19. Sequencing used immunoSEQ multiplex PCR; TCRdb keeps in-frame clones, though not all of them. This sample has approximately 250,000 clones, with around 88% found just once. The sample was PBMCs or T cells enriched from blood (not recorded which). These receptor sequences come from a woman between 35 and 50 years old with acute COVID-19. CDR3s include the opening cysteine and the closing phenylalanine or tryptophan. Fields, in order: clone size, V gene, D gene, J gene, CDR3 length, CDR3 protein, CDR3 DNA. A D gene is named only where the DNA matches it firmly. For some rows the clone size is stated as once, few or many, or as a class when expanded; others skip it.

-	TRBV2	-	TRBJ2-3	13	CASSRGLADTQYF	TGTGCCAGCAGTCGGGGACTCGCAGATACGCAGTATTTT
-	TRBV4-1	-	TRBJ1-2	14	CASSQDTRVYGYTF	TGCGCCAGCAGCCAAGATACCAGGGTTTATGGCTACACCTTC
-	TRBV27	TRBD1	TRBJ1-2	14	CASKTRQGLFGYTF	TGTGCCAGCAAGACTCGACAGGGACTTTTCGGCTACACCTTC
-	TRBV7-9	-	TRBJ1-2	12	CASIPPVGDYTF	TGTGCCAGCATCCCTCCCGTCGGGGACTACACCTTC
-	TRBV7-2	-	TRBJ2-5	11	CASSLSVSQYF	TGTGCCAGCAGCTTATCCGTATCCCAGTACTTC
-	TRBV15	-	TRBJ1-1	15	CATSRGAGWDTEAFF	TGTGCCACCAGCAGAGGAGCAGGGTGGGACACTGAAGCTTTCTTT
-	TRBV19	TRBD1	TRBJ1-1	14	CASSVLGTADGAFF	TGTGCCAGTAGTGTACTCGGGACAGCCGATGGAGCTTTCTTT
-	TRBV15	-	TRBJ2-7	14	CATSRGGSTGEQYF	TGTGCCACCAGCAGAGGAGGGTCGACTGGCGAGCAGTACTTC
-	TRBV7-6	TRBD2	TRBJ2-1	16	CASSFTSGRARDEQFF	TGTGCCAGCAGCTTTACTAGCGGGAGGGCCAGGGATGAGCAGTTCTTC
-	TRBV11-2	-	TRBJ1-5	13	CASSTQGNQPQHF	TGTGCCAGCAGCACCCAGGGAAATCAGCCCCAGCATTTT
once	TRBV29-1	TRBD2	TRBJ2-3	12	CSVREGPDTQYF	TGCAGCGTTCGGGAGGGCCCAGATACGCAGTATTTT
-	TRBV19	-	TRBJ1-2	14	CASSIGNANYGYTF	TGTGCCAGTAGTATCGGGAATGCTAACTATGGCTACACCTTC
-	TRBV11-2	TRBD2	TRBJ2-1	15	CASRPPGLANNEQFF	TGTGCCAGCAGACCCCCCGGACTAGCGAACAATGAGCAGTTCTTC
once	TRBV11-2	TRBD1	TRBJ1-5	14	CASSLGTGDQPQHF	TGTGCCAGCAGCCTCGGGACAGGGGATCAGCCCCAGCATTTT
-	TRBV5-5	TRBD1	TRBJ1-2	15	CASSSSGTGVDGYTF	TGTGCCAGCAGCTCATCCGGGACAGGGGTTGACGGCTACACCTTC
-	TRBV6-5	TRBD2	TRBJ2-3	14	CASRRGTRTDTQYF	TGTGCCAGCAGAAGGGGGACTAGGACAGATACGCAGTATTTT
-	TRBV24-1	TRBD1	TRBJ2-2	15	CATSAQGAGTGELFF	TGTGCCACCAGTGCGCAGGGGGCGGGCACCGGGGAGCTGTTTTTT
-	TRBV9	-	TRBJ1-3	15	CASSARAFGGNTIYF	TGTGCCAGCAGCGCCAGGGCTTTTGGGGGAAACACCATATATTTT
-	TRBV19	-	TRBJ1-2	14	CASSMQGSVYGYTF	TGTGCCAGTAGTATGCAGGGGTCGGTCTATGGCTACACCTTC
-	TRBV7-9	TRBD1	TRBJ1-1	11	CASSGDRAAFF	TGTGCCAGCAGCGGGGACAGGGCTGCTTTCTTT
-	TRBV5-4	-	TRBJ1-2	15	CASSPGSWDFYGYTF	TGTGCCAGCAGCCCCGGTAGCTGGGACTTCTATGGCTACACCTTC
-	TRBV27	-	TRBJ2-1	16	CASSTPTGPHGNEQFF	TGTGCCAGCAGTACCCCGACAGGTCCCCATGGGAATGAGCAGTTCTTC
-	TRBV28	-	TRBJ2-1	13	CASRNQGINEQFF	TGTGCCAGCAGAAACCAGGGAATCAATGAGCAGTTCTTC
-	TRBV30	-	TRBJ2-1	13	CAWNWGVGNEQFF	TGTGCCTGGAATTGGGGGGTGGGTAATGAGCAGTTCTTC
once	TRBV18	-	TRBJ2-5	14	CASSPGGELETQYF	TGTGCCAGCTCACCGGGGGGAGAATTGGAGACCCAGTACTTC
-	TRBV5-4	-	TRBJ1-1	16	CASSLKPQVLTAEAFF	TGTGCCAGCAGCTTAAAACCACAGGTCCTGACAGCTGAAGCTTTCTTT
-	TRBV10-3	-	TRBJ2-2	17	CAISDETSSRGTGELFF	TGTGCCATCAGTGACGAGACTAGTTCCCGAGGGACCGGGGAGCTGTTTTTT
-	TRBV6-1	TRBD1	TRBJ1-3	13	CASSEGQGNTIYF	TGTGCCAGCAGTGAGGGACAGGGGAACACCATATATTTT
-	TRBV24-1	-	TRBJ2-5	15	CATSDSRQDQETQYF	TGTGCCACCAGTGATTCCAGACAGGACCAAGAGACCCAGTACTTC
-	TRBV5-4	-	TRBJ2-5	14	CASSLGLSQETQYF	TGTGCCAGCAGCCTGGGACTGTCCCAAGAGACCCAGTACTTC
-	TRBV7-2	-	TRBJ1-4	14	CASSFVYSNEKLFF	TGTGCCAGCAGCTTCGTGTACAGTAATGAAAAACTGTTTTTT
-	TRBV15	TRBD2	TRBJ2-1	16	CATSRDGTSGRNEQFF	TGTGCCACCAGCAGAGACGGGACTAGCGGGAGGAATGAGCAGTTCTTC
-	TRBV30	-	TRBJ2-1	12	CAEGWRGNEQFF	TGTGCCGAAGGCTGGCGCGGCAATGAGCAGTTCTTC
-	TRBV7-3	TRBD2	TRBJ2-1	18	CASSSLPWMGLAGNEQFF	TGTGCCAGCAGCTCGCTACCCTGGATGGGACTAGCAGGGAATGAGCAGTTCTTC
-	TRBV20-1	TRBD2	TRBJ2-1	14	CSASEREGYNEQFF	TGCAGTGCTAGTGAGCGGGAGGGTTACAATGAGCAGTTCTTC
-	TRBV29-1	TRBD2	TRBJ2-1	15	CSFYWREVGRNEQFF	TGCAGCTTCTACTGGCGGGAGGTTGGGAGGAATGAGCAGTTCTTC
-	TRBV9	-	TRBJ2-3	16	CASSVATASSTDTQYF	TGTGCCAGCAGCGTTGCGACAGCAAGTAGCACAGATACGCAGTATTTT
-	TRBV30	-	TRBJ1-4	14	CAWSVPGIGEKLFF	TGTGCCTGGAGTGTACCGGGGATTGGTGAAAAACTGTTTTTT
-	TRBV12-3/TRBV12-4	-	TRBJ1-1	11	CASTSRGGAFF	TGTGCCAGCACCTCCCGAGGGGGAGCTTTCTTT
-	TRBV27	-	TRBJ1-5	15	CASSLGRAGNQPQHF	TGTGCCAGCAGTTTAGGGAGGGCCGGCAATCAGCCCCAGCATTTT
-	TRBV5-1	TRBD1	TRBJ1-4	17	CASSSSGTVLGNEKLFF	TGCGCCAGCAGCTCCTCCGGGACAGTCCTAGGAAATGAAAAACTGTTTTTT
-	TRBV10-3	TRBD1	TRBJ1-2	14	CAISAKQGEGGYTF	TGTGCCATCAGTGCAAAACAGGGGGAGGGTGGCTACACCTTC
once	TRBV7-3	-	TRBJ2-5	13	CASSLNQGETQYF	TGTGCCAGCAGCTTAAACCAGGGGGAGACCCAGTACTTC
-	TRBV10-3	TRBD1	TRBJ1-6	17	CAISEHKTGGLDSPLHF	TGTGCCATCAGTGAACATAAGACAGGGGGTTTAGATTCACCCCTCCACTTT
once	TRBV18	-	TRBJ2-2	16	CASSPRGAADTGELFF	TGTGCCAGCTCACCACGCGGGGCGGCGGACACCGGGGAGCTGTTTTTT
-	TRBV27	-	TRBJ2-7	13	CASSPPGGYEQYF	TGTGCCAGCAGCCCCCCAGGTGGCTACGAGCAGTACTTC
once	TRBV24-1	-	TRBJ2-1	14	CATTNRETNNEQFF	TGTGCCACCACCAACCGGGAGACGAACAATGAGCAGTTCTTC
-	TRBV28	-	TRBJ2-1	13	CASSPIRGNEQFF	TGTGCCAGCAGTCCGATCAGGGGCAATGAGCAGTTCTTC
-	TRBV7-2	-	TRBJ1-2	16	CASSPVPGKANYGYTF	TGTGCCAGCAGCCCCGTTCCGGGAAAAGCTAACTATGGCTACACCTTC
-	TRBV27	TRBD2	TRBJ2-1	14	CASSLIGRYNEQFF	TGTGCCAGCAGTTTAATCGGGAGGTACAATGAGCAGTTCTTC
-	TRBV9	TRBD2	TRBJ2-7	16	CASSAHRTSRSPEQYF	TGTGCCAGCAGTGCGCATAGGACTAGTCGGAGTCCCGAGCAGTACTTC
-	TRBV5-6	-	TRBJ1-3	13	CASSWASGNTIYF	TGTGCCAGCAGCTGGGCTTCTGGAAACACCATATATTTT
once	TRBV10-3	-	TRBJ2-7	16	CAISEPGNLHPYEQYF	TGTGCCATCAGTGAACCCGGGAACCTCCATCCCTACGAGCAGTACTTC